This entry concerns a single T cell receptor (beta chain). This sample is drawn from a study of blood T cell repertoires in COVID-19. Across the study: T cells, B-cell-depleted T cells, or PBMCs provided the cDNA or gDNA that served as material.

Original methodology: Amplification from reference gene primers served as the basis for estimated nucleated cell counts. The method was immunoSEQ multiplex PCR; TCRdb's version includes in-frame clones alone and lacks a portion of them. V, J and clone size were drawn from that table, and D and trimming were deduced from the DNA. The top ten hold around 2.2% of the sample, which has 310,000 or so clones, roughly 87% seen once. Trimming removed 6 bases at V and 4 bases at J, with 10 bases between. The CDR3 is made up of 13 amino acids. Germline-derived CDR1 and CDR2 are MNHEY and SVGAGI. V and J are TRBV6-5 and TRBJ1-3, with a tentative D call TRBD1 (6 bases). Material: peripheral blood. The receptor was derived from a woman aged 50 to 60 who had recovered from COVID-19. CDR3: CASSGTTGNTIYF. DNA for the CDR3: TGTGCCAGCAGCGGGACAACCGGAAACACCATATATTTT.